The 21 T cell receptor beta chains below all came from one sample that was sequenced in a study of spatial heterogeneity in lung cancer. Overall study findings and caveats: Counts of expanded alpha and beta TCRs within tumors tracked the tumor nonsynonymous mutation count.

Time point: sample taken at primary tumor resection. Their recognized antigens are unknown. Via MiXCR, TCRdb re-called the 5' RACE reads, giving one row per CDR3 protein. Of fewer than 20,000 distinct CDR3 sequences listed, 5% to 6% were seen once; the top ten hold 10%. Sequenced material: lung tumor tissue, taken at surgery. The receptors stem from a female donor with early-stage non-small cell lung cancer.

Turning to this clonotype: A much more abundant neighbour one base away suggests this may be a read error. This beta chain is off target for a library built for alpha chains, so its abundance means little. The chain recombines TRBV15 with TRBJ2-7; the match to TRBD2 covers 9 bases. The germline gives CDR1 LNHNV, CDR2 YYDKDF (reference sequence). The CDR3 contains 14 residues. The CDR3 DNA reads TGTGCCACCAGCAGAGTAGCGGGAGTCTACGAGCGGTACTTC. As protein: CATSRVAGVYERYF. Full variable domain (outside the CDR3, taken from reference TRBV15 and TRBJ2-7): DAMVIQNPRYQVTQFGKPVTLSCSQTLNHNVMYWYQQKSSQAPKLLFHYYDKDFNNEADTPDNFQSRRPNTSFCFLDIRSPGLGDTAMYLCATSRVAGVYERYFGPGTRLTVT.

There are a few counts of this clonotype. Because this beta chain is a stray read in a library intended to capture alpha chains, its abundance should not be given much weight. V and J are TRBV6-1 and TRBJ2-3; D unclear. Trimming cost V 2 bases and J 2 bases, with 17 bases left between them. The CDR3 sequence is 17 residues long. The germline V gene has CDR1 MNHNS and CDR2 SASEGT. CDR3 loop: CASSEMLFEGSTDTQYF. The CDR3 nucleotides are TGTGCCAGCAGTGAAATGTTATTCGAAGGTTCCACAGATACGCAGTATTTT.

At least ten counts were recorded for this clonotype. A library made for alpha chains picked up this beta chain off target, so its size means little. The chain recombines TRBV20-1 with TRBJ1-2; perhaps TRBD1 as D (5 bases). V was clipped by 6 bases and J by 4 bases, with 18 bases between them. The V gene's germline CDR1 is DFQATT and CDR2 SNEGSKA (reference sequence). The CDR3 has 14 amino acids. CDR3 coding DNA: TGCAGTGCCCCGATCCCAGGGCACTCCTATGGCTACACCTTC. It codes for CSAPIPGHSYGYTF.

At least ten counts were recorded for this clonotype. Found in a library prepared for alpha chains, this beta chain is an off-target read, and its abundance has little meaning. The genes are TRBV7-2 and TRBJ2-2; TRBD1 agrees at 7 bases. The germline V gene has CDR1 SGHTA and CDR2 FQGNSA. The CDR3 loop spans 15 amino acids. V was clipped by 4 bases and J by 7 bases; unmatched bases: 9. The CDR3 region is CASSYPHTGVGELFF. The CDR3 bases are TGTGCCAGCAGCTACCCTCATACAGGGGTCGGGGAGCTGTTTTTT.

This clonotype appeared a few times. Because the library targeted alpha chains, this beta chain is an off-target read whose size means little. This chain links TRBV9 with TRBJ2-5; 9 bases are a match to TRBD2. V was pared by 1 base and J by 3 bases, with 7 bases of the junction left unmatched. This CDR3 region has 16 residues. From germline, CDR1 is SGDLS and CDR2 YYNGEE. DNA of the CDR3: TGTGCCAGCAGCGTAATCGGAGTAGCGGGAGAAGAGACCCAGTACTTC. Amino acid sequence: CASSVIGVAGEETQYF.

A note on this clonotype: This beta chain is a stray read from a library made for alpha chains; its abundance is not meaningful. This chain connects TRBV6-1 to TRBJ2-2; 7 bases are shared with TRBD1. Germline CDR1 is MNHNS and CDR2 is SASEGT. This CDR3 has 14 amino acids. V dropped 4 bases and J dropped 7; count of bases not matched to a gene: 6. Written as DNA, the CDR3 is TGTGCCAGCAGTGTTGAAACAGGGGTCGGGGAGCTGTTTTTT. This encodes CASSVETGVGELFF.

This clonotype was seen many times. The library was designed around alpha chains, so this beta chain is a stray read whose abundance carries little weight. The chain carries TRBV20-1 and TRBJ2-7, with 7 bases identical to TRBD2. The V gene's germline CDR1 is DFQATT and CDR2 SNEGSKA (reference sequence). Losses at the gene ends were 0 bases for V and 2 bases for J; bases not matched to a gene: 7. The CDR3 consists of 15 residues. CDR3 coding DNA: TGCAGTGCTAGAGACGGCGCTAGCGGCGCCTACGAGCAGTACTTC. Amino acids: CSARDGASGAYEQYF.

In regard to this clonotype: For a library built for alpha chains, this beta chain is a stray read; little rests on its size. V is TRBV7-6 and J is TRBJ2-4, with TRBD2 as a possible D gene (7 bases). Trimming left V 5 bases short and J 3 bases short, with 14 bases between. The CDR3 sequence is 15 residues long. The V gene's germline CDR1 is SGHVS and CDR2 FNYEAQ. The CDR3 nucleotides read TGTGCCAGCAGCCGGGGAGGGGGTAACAAAAACATTCAGTACTTC. It translates to CASSRGGGNKNIQYF.

The table lists this clonotype with many counts. This beta chain slipped into a library made for alpha chains as a stray read, so its size is not meaningful. The chain uses TRBV12-3 or TRBV12-4 and TRBJ2-3; 14 nucleotides align to TRBD2. The CDR3 spans 15 residues. Trimming removed 3 bases from V and 9 bases from J; junction bases left unmatched: 5. CDR3 protein: CASSFPTSGRGTQYF. The CDR3 DNA is TGTGCCAGCAGTTTCCCGACTAGCGGGAGGGGCACGCAGTATTTT.

This clonotype is labeled medium-sized. This beta chain is an unintended read in a library built for alpha chains; its size means little. The J gene is TRBJ2-1, the V gene TRBV7-9; 15 nucleotides align to TRBD2. CDR1 SEHNR and CDR2 FQNEAQ come from the germline V gene (reference sequence). The CDR3 contains 16 residues. J gave up 5 bases and V 6 bases, and 5 bases lay outside the gene matches. Written as DNA, the CDR3 is TGTGCCAGCAGGTACGGGACTAGCGGGAGGAACAATGAGCAGTTCTTC. Translation: CASRYGTSGRNNEQFF.

This clonotype has ten or more counts. This beta chain turned up in a library designed for alpha chains; as an off-target read, its abundance says little. The chain uses TRBV28 and TRBJ2-1; unclear D gene. The CDR3 runs to 15 residues. Germline loops: CDR1 MDHEN, CDR2 SYDVKM. Deletions cut 2 bases from V and 0 bases from J, with 8 bases between. In nucleotides, the CDR3 is TGTGCCAGCAGTTTAGGAGCTAGCTCCTACAATGAGCAGTTCTTC. This translates into CASSLGASSYNEQFF. Full variable domain (rest looked up from reference TRBV28 and TRBJ2-1): DVKVTQSSRYLVKRTGEKVFLECVQDMDHENMFWYRQDPGLGLRLIYFSYDVKMKEKGDIPEGYSVSREKKERFSLILESASTNQTSMYLCASSLGASSYNEQFFGPGTRLTVL.

This clonotype was counted ten times or more. The library was designed around alpha chains, so this beta chain is a stray read whose abundance carries little weight. The V call is TRBV6-6, the J call TRBJ2-3, with D perhaps being TRBD1 or TRBD2 (5 bases each). Germline V gene data show CDR1 as MNHNY and CDR2 as SVGAGI (reference sequence). This CDR3 comprises 15 residues. The V gene lost 6 bases and the J gene lost 2 bases, with 15 bases spanning the gap. The CDR3 sequence is CASRGLGGSTDTQYF. CDR3 in DNA: TGTGCCAGCAGGGGGCTTGGCGGGTCCACAGATACGCAGTATTTT.

By share, this clonotype counts as medium-sized. Since the library was made to target alpha chains, this beta chain is a stray read and its abundance is not meaningful. This chain links TRBV5-1 with TRBJ2-7; possibly TRBD2 for D (5 bases). Germline V gene data show CDR1 as SGHRS and CDR2 as YFSETQ. Deletions cut 0 bases from V and 5 bases from J, with 15 bases between. This CDR3 spans 15 amino acids. DNA of the CDR3: TGCGCCAGCAGCTTGGGCGGTGGGAGCCAGGACGAGCAGTACTTC. Residues: CASSLGGGSQDEQYF.

With regard to this clonotype: This beta chain represents an off-target read in a library built for alpha chains; its size is of limited meaning. The chain employs TRBV12-3 or TRBV12-4 and TRBJ1-1; no clear D. The CDR3 has 12 residues. The V gene lost 3 bases and the J gene lost 11 bases, with 13 bases spanning the gap. The CDR3 loop reads CASSFPKGGAFF. CDR3 DNA: TGTGCCAGCAGTTTTCCTAAGGGTGGGGCTTTCTTT.

This clonotype was counted ten times or more. This beta chain was picked up by a library intended for alpha chains and is off target, so its count carries little meaning. V and J are TRBV10-3 and TRBJ1-5, with TRBD1 as a possible D gene (5 bases). The CDR3 totals 15 residues. Trimming left V 10 bases short and J 0 bases short, with 16 bases between. Germline CDR1 ENHRY, CDR2 SYGVKD. This CDR3 reads CATSTGTVSNQPQHF. The CDR3 bases are TGTGCCACTTCTACCGGGACGGTTAGCAATCAGCCCCAGCATTTT.

This clonotype was counted only a few times. Within a library made for alpha chains, this beta chain is off target, and its count is uninformative. The CDR3 protein is CASSYEHGLNYEQYF. Here the CDR3 DNA reads TGTGCCAGCAGCTATGAGCACGGACTCAACTACGAGCAGTACTTC. The gene calls are TRBV7-6 and TRBJ2-7; D may be TRBD2 (5 bases). Trimming stripped 4 bases from V and 3 bases from J, with 16 bases between. Germline assignment: CDR1 SGHVS and CDR2 FNYEAQ. CDR3 size: 15 residues.

This clonotype appeared many times. This beta chain came through as a stray read in a library set up for alpha chains, and its size says little. This sequence joins TRBV18 and TRBJ1-6; D is unresolved. Between the trimmed V and J ends, which lost 2 bases and 5 bases, there was a span of 7 bases. The CDR3 covers 14 residues. The germline gives CDR1 KGHSH, CDR2 LQKENI. Here the CDR3 reads CASSPVPNNSPLHF. DNA for the CDR3: TGTGCCAGCTCACCAGTGCCAAATAATTCACCCCTCCACTTT.

This clonotype was seen repeatedly, ten times or more. Because the library targeted alpha chains, this beta chain is an off-target read whose size means little. The rearrangement uses TRBV28 and TRBJ2-5, with a tentative D call TRBD1 (6 bases). The CDR3 runs to 15 residues. V shed 6 bases and J shed 5 bases, with 19 bases lying between them. Germline V lookup: CDR1 MDHEN, CDR2 SYDVKM. The CDR3 region has the DNA TGTGCCAGCAGAGGCTTGAGGGGGTGGGTCGAGACCCAGTACTTC. It is translated as CASRGLRGWVETQYF. The complete variable domain, with remaining parts taken from reference TRBV28 and TRBJ2-5, reads DVKVTQSSRYLVKRTGEKVFLECVQDMDHENMFWYRQDPGLGLRLIYFSYDVKMKEKGDIPEGYSVSREKKERFSLILESASTNQTSMYLCASRGLRGWVETQYFGPGTRLLVL.

This clonotype showed up many times. Being off target in a library aimed at alpha chains, this beta chain has a size of little meaning. The rearrangement joins TRBV3-1 to TRBJ2-1; 10 bases map to TRBD2. Germline V gene sequence: CDR1 LGHDT, CDR2 YNNKEL (reference sequence). The CDR3 sequence is 17 residues long. V shed 4 bases and J 5 bases; nucleotides not matched to a gene: 11. CDR3 sequence (DNA): TGTGCCAGCAGCCCCAGGATTAGGACTAGCGGCAACAATGAGCAGTTCTTC. This sequence encodes CASSPRIRTSGNNEQFF.

This clonotype was recorded at least ten times. Found in a library prepared for alpha chains, this beta chain is an off-target read, and its abundance has little meaning. The chain has TRBV2 and TRBJ2-2, with D perhaps assigned TRBD1 or TRBD2 (5 bases each). The CDR3 is 14 amino acids. Germline CDR1 reads SNHLY; CDR2 reads FYNNEI. V was clipped by 5 bases and J by 4 bases, with 11 bases between them. This CDR3 is CASSWGGSTGELFF. The CDR3 region has the DNA TGTGCCAGCAGTTGGGGCGGGTCCACCGGGGAGCTGTTTTTT.

This clonotype is medium-sized within its sample. This beta chain was picked up by a library intended for alpha chains and is off target, so its count carries little meaning. The rearrangement links TRBV6-5 to TRBJ2-7; D is tentatively TRBD1 or TRBD2 (5 bases each). This CDR3 has 15 amino acids. Germline-derived CDR1 and CDR2 are MNHEY and SVGAGI. The V end was cut by 0 bases, the J end by 6 bases, with 15 bases between. For the CDR3, the DNA is TGTGCCAGCAGTTACTCGAAGGGGACCTTCCGCGAGCAGTACTTC. Amino acids: CASSYSKGTFREQYF.